This T cell receptor beta chain is from a study of patients and donors after allogeneic stem cell transplantation. Looked up from germline, CDR1 is MNHEY and CDR2 is SMNVEV (reference sequence). The ends lost 2 bases at V and 4 bases at J; junction bases unmatched: 9. The CDR3 runs to 17 residues. TCRdb analysed the RT-PCR reads with MiXCR anew, one entry per CDR3 protein. The data hold about 960,000 distinct CDR3 sequences, with 15% to 20% observed a single time. This clonotype was detected a few times. Sequences were obtained from blood, either unsorted or a sorted T cell fraction (not recorded which). V gene TRBV27 combines with J gene TRBJ2-1, with 9 bases fitting TRBD2. This clonotype was sampled from a human donor who was either an allogeneic HSCT recipient or a stem cell or donor lymphocyte infusion donor (not recorded which). It is not recorded whose cells these are; they may come from a transplant donor. The CDR3 DNA is TGTGCCAGCAGTTTAAGCCGTGGACTAGCGCTATACAATGAGCAGTTCTTC. Its translation is CASSLSRGLALYNEQFF.